The clone carrying this T cell receptor (beta chain) was seen only once. Treatment: randomized to nivolumab then ipilimumab (arm A) or the reverse (arm B). Patients had received no earlier DNA-damaging chemotherapy. PBMC sorting kept live CD3+CD8+ cells without CD19 or CD56. The data belong to a study of sequential checkpoint blockade in melanoma. On the study more broadly: Each arm's sequence ended with maintenance nivolumab.

The V gene's germline CDR1 is SGHAT and CDR2 FQNNGV. Trimming took off 1 base at V and 6 bases at J, with 16 bases between the two ends. The CDR3 runs 15 residues. The repertoire was sequenced with immunoSEQ multiplex PCR; TCRdb's copy has only in-frame clones and lacks some. Found here are approximately 15,000 clones, more than 75% of them singletons; the top ten hold about 11%. The material was CD8+ T cells sorted from blood (inferred from file names), obtained from a patient given nivolumab and ipilimumab in sequence. The receptor was derived from a human donor with melanoma. The genes are TRBV11-2 and TRBJ2-7, with D maybe TRBD2 (7 bases). The CDR3 here is CASSLVPSRGGEQYF. The CDR3 DNA reads TGTGCCAGCAGCTTAGTTCCCTCGAGGGGGGGCGAGCAGTACTTC.